This TCR beta chain was observed in a study of cytomegalovirus exposure and HLA in healthy donors. In the PCR, 60 Vbeta and 13 Jbeta primers were used. TCRdb keeps only in-frame clones here, not all; method: immunoSEQ multiplex PCR. This listing includes 55,000 to 80,000 clones. The receptor's source is a middle-aged man in good health and CMV-seronegative. Material for sequencing was PBMCs.

DNA of the CDR3: TGCGCCAGCAGCCGTAACGGGGGAGATGAAAAACTGTTTTTT. This codes for CASSRNGGDEKLFF. The chain joins TRBV5-1 to TRBJ1-4, with D maybe TRBD1 (5 bases). V lost 4 bases to trimming and J lost 6 bases, with 13 bases between them. CDR3 size: 14 residues. Germline V gene data show CDR1 as SGHRS and CDR2 as YFSETQ.